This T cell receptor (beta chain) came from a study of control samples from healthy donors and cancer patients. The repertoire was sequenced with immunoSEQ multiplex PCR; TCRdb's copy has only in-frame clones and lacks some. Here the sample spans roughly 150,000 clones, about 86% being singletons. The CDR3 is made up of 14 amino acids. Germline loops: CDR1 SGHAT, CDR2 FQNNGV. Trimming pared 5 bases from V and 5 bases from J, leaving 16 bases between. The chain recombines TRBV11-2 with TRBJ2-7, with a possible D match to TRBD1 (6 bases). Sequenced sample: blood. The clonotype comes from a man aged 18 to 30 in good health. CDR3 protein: CASSPDRNVHEQYF. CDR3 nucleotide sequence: TGTGCCAGCAGCCCCGACAGGAATGTCCACGAGCAGTACTTC.